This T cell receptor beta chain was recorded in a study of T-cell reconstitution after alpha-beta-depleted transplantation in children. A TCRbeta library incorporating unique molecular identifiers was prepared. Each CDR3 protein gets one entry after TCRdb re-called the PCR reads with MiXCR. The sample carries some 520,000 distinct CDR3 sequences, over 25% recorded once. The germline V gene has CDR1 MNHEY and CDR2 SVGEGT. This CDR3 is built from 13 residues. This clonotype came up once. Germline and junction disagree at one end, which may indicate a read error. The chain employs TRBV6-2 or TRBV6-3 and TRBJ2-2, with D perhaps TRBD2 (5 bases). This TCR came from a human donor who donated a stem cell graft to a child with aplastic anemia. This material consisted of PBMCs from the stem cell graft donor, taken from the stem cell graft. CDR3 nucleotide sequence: TGTGCCAGCAGGTCCATTAGCACCGGGGAGCTATTTTTT. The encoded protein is CASRSISTGELFF.